These 25 T cell receptor beta chains were all obtained from the same sample, sequenced in a study of shared clonotypes between healthy human individuals. Method: immunoSEQ multiplex PCR; TCRdb's copy keeps in-frame clones and lacks some. The sample comprises 1.5 million to 2.5 million clones, roughly 95% of which are singletons, and less than 1.5% rests with the top ten. Terminally differentiated effector memory CD45RA+ cells were left out of the naive CD8 fraction, which was CD45RO-negative and positively selected for CCR7. Specimen: naive CD8+ T cells sorted from blood. The receptors originated from a man aged 18-30 years in good health.

This chain connects TRBV4-3 to TRBJ2-7; 15 positions match TRBD2. V dropped 0 bases and J dropped 1; count of bases not matched to a gene: 7. Germline V gene sequence: CDR1 LGHNA, CDR2 YSLEER. The CDR3 is 19 amino acids. CDR3 DNA sequence: TGCGCCAGCAGCCAAGAAATAGGACTAGCGGGAGGGTTATCCTACGAGCAGTACTTC. Translation: CASSQEIGLAGGLSYEQYF.

This clone was counted a single time. The CDR3 coding sequence is TGTGCCAGCAGCCAAGCCCCCAGACTGACAGATACGCAGTATTTT. Its translation: CASSQAPRLTDTQYF. The rearrangement joins TRBV4-2 to TRBJ2-3, with no clear D. Germline V gene sequence: CDR1 LGHNA, CDR2 YNFKEQ. The CDR3 is 15 amino acids. Trimming left V 1 base short and J 3 bases short, with 11 bases between.

A remark on this clone: At one boundary the junction diverges from the germline segment, which might be a read error. The chain recombines TRBV7-7 with TRBJ2-1; D remains ambiguous. The CDR3 covers 14 residues. Germline assignment: CDR1 SSHAT and CDR2 FNYEAQ (reference sequence). CDR3 loop: CASSRTQTGDEQFF. The CDR3 DNA reads as TGTGCTAGCAGCCGCACTCAGACTGGCGATGAGCAGTTCTTC.

The V gene is TRBV6-1, the J gene TRBJ2-7, with D possibly being TRBD1 (6 bases). The CDR3 covers 13 residues. Trimming took 6 bases from V and 1 from J, leaving 10 bases between them. CDR1 MNHNS and CDR2 SASEGT come from the germline V gene. The CDR3 nucleotides read TGTGCCAGCAGCCACAGGGAATCCTACGAGCAGTACTTC. This gives the protein CASSHRESYEQYF.

The rearrangement links TRBV9 to TRBJ2-7; D perhaps matches TRBD1 (7 bases). Trimming cost V 3 bases and J 2 bases, with 18 bases left between them. The CDR3 has 16 residues. The germline CDR1 and CDR2 sequences are SGDLS and YYNGEE. CDR3 DNA: TGTGCCAGCAGCGCCGGAGGGACAGCCGTAACCTACGAGCAGTACTTC. Amino acid sequence: CASSAGGTAVTYEQYF.

The rearrangement uses TRBV5-1 and TRBJ2-7; D is undetermined. Germline V gene sequence: CDR1 SGHRS, CDR2 YFSETQ. Deletions cut 4 bases from V and 6 bases from J, with 11 bases between. The CDR3 has 12 residues. The chain's CDR3 is CASSGPALEQYF. The CDR3 DNA sequence: TGCGCCAGCAGCGGCCCCGCACTCGAGCAGTACTTC.

For this clone: The sample holds other DNA sequences that translate to the same CDR3. The chain links TRBV13 to TRBJ2-7; D uncertain. The CDR3 consists of 12 residues. The ends were cut back, 1 base at V and 4 bases at J, with 5 bases in the middle. Per germline, CDR1 PRHDT and CDR2 FYEKMQ (reference sequence). This chain's CDR3 is CASSLVDYEQYF. The CDR3 DNA reads as TGTGCCAGCAGCTTAGTTGATTACGAGCAGTACTTC.

This clone occurred a few times. The sample holds other DNA sequences that translate to the same CDR3. The V gene is TRBV4-1, the J gene TRBJ1-1; 7 positions agree with TRBD1. After removal of 4 bases from V and 0 bases from J, the junction contained 2 bases not matched to a gene. This CDR3 is 14 amino acids long. Germline CDR1 is MGHRA and CDR2 is YSYEKL. DNA of the CDR3: TGCGCCAGCAGCCCGGGACAGTTGAACACTGAAGCTTTCTTT. Translating it yields CASSPGQLNTEAFF.

V and J are TRBV5-6 and TRBJ1-5, with D perhaps TRBD1 (5 bases). Germline V lookup: CDR1 SGHDT, CDR2 YYEEEE. The CDR3 consists of 19 residues. The V end was cut by 1 base, the J end by 2 bases, with 22 bases between. CDR3 coding DNA: TGTGCCAGCAGCTTGAGGTCGGGGGGAGGGAGATTTGGCAATCAGCCCCAGCATTTT. Its translation is CASSLRSGGGRFGNQPQHF.

V and J are TRBV28 and TRBJ1-2; 7 nucleotides match TRBD1. CDR3 length: 14 residues. After removal of 6 bases from V and 4 bases from J, the junction contained 8 bases not matched to a gene. Looked up from germline, CDR1 is MDHEN and CDR2 is SYDVKM. The DNA for the CDR3 is TGTGCCAGCAGCCAATACAGGGGATTCTATGGCTACACCTTC. Its protein is CASSQYRGFYGYTF.

The genes are TRBV7-6 and TRBJ1-5; D unclear. Germline V gene lookup returns CDR1 SGHVS and CDR2 FNYEAQ. The CDR3 length is 13 residues. V lost 5 bases and J lost 1, with 6 bases in between. CDR3: CASSVDSNQPQHF. The CDR3 DNA reads TGTGCCAGCAGCGTGGACAGCAATCAGCCCCAGCATTTT.

V gene TRBV6-1 combines with J gene TRBJ2-3; the D is unclear. The CDR3 spans 13 residues. The germline CDR1 and CDR2 sequences are MNHNS and SASEGT. The ends were cut back, 1 base at V and 2 bases at J, with 4 bases in the middle. The CDR3, as DNA: TGTGCCAGCAGTGAAGGGATCACAGATACGCAGTATTTT. Amino acid sequence: CASSEGITDTQYF.

In regard to this clone: In the same sample, other DNA sequences code for this CDR3. The chain joins TRBV11-2 to TRBJ2-7; the D gene is possibly TRBD1 (5 bases). V lost 1 base, J lost 0 bases, and 10 bases lay in between. The CDR3 extends over 15 amino acids. CDR1 SGHAT and CDR2 FQNNGV come from the germline V gene. CDR3 DNA sequence: TGTGCCAGCAGCTTAGGGCCAGGGCTCTCCTACGAGCAGTACTTC. This gives the protein CASSLGPGLSYEQYF. Drawing the rest from reference TRBV11-2 and TRBJ2-7, the complete variable domain is EAGVAQSPRYKIIEKRQSVAFWCNPISGHATLYWYQQILGQGPKLLIQFQNNGVVDDSQLPKDRFSAERLKGVDSTLKIQPAKLEDSAVYLCASSLGPGLSYEQYFGPGTRLTVT.

This chain connects TRBV4-1 to TRBJ2-6, with D unclear. In germline, CDR1 is MGHRA, CDR2 YSYEKL. V was trimmed by 4 bases and J by 0 bases, leaving 10 bases between them. This CDR3 is 16 amino acids long. CDR3 sequence reads: CASSPSWDSGANVLTF. In nucleotides, the CDR3 is TGCGCCAGCAGCCCCTCTTGGGACTCTGGGGCCAACGTCCTGACTTTC.

This chain connects TRBV7-2 to TRBJ1-4; a weak D match, TRBD1 (6 bases). CDR3 size: 14 residues. V lost 5 bases and J lost 3, with 10 bases in between. Germline CDR1 and CDR2: SGHTA and FQGNSA. CDR3 protein: CASSVDRSNEKLFF. Here the CDR3 DNA reads TGTGCCAGCAGCGTGGACAGATCTAATGAAAAACTGTTTTTT.

The rearrangement uses TRBV5-1 and TRBJ2-7; TRBD1 aligns across 7 bases. CDR1 and CDR2 from the germline V gene are SGHRS and YFSETQ. This CDR3 is 13 amino acids long. After removal of 3 bases from V and 3 bases from J, the junction contained 3 bases not matched to a gene. The CDR3 here is CASSSGQNYEQYF. DNA of the CDR3: TGCGCCAGCAGCTCGGGACAGAACTACGAGCAGTACTTC.

This clone was recorded only once. The J gene is TRBJ2-4, the V gene TRBV10-2; unclear D gene. The germline V gene encodes CDR1 WSHSY and CDR2 SAAADI. This CDR3 is built from 15 residues. V dropped 1 base and J dropped 6 bases, with 13 bases sitting between them. CDR3 sequence: CASSELGQLGNIQYF. The CDR3 DNA reads TGCGCCAGCAGTGAGTTGGGCCAGTTAGGAAACATTCAGTACTTC.

The chain links TRBV7-2 to TRBJ2-5; D is possibly TRBD1 (6 bases). V lost 8 bases and J lost 4, with 17 bases in between. Germline V gene lookup returns CDR1 SGHTA and CDR2 FQGNSA. The CDR3 runs 14 residues. The CDR3 bases are TGTGCCAGCCGGGGTGGGGGCGTTGGAGAGACCCAGTACTTC. Translating gives CASRGGGVGETQYF.

The CDR3 DNA is TGTGCCAGCAGTGACGGGACTAGGGGGTTGAATGAGCAGTTCTTC. Translation gives CASSDGTRGLNEQFF. The rearrangement joins TRBV6-1 to TRBJ2-1; 8 bases are shared with TRBD2. Trimming removed 3 bases from V and 7 bases from J; junction bases left unmatched: 8. CDR3 length: 15 residues. Germline V gene lookup returns CDR1 MNHNS and CDR2 SASEGT.

DNA of the CDR3: TGTGCCAGTAGTCCCGGACAGGGGGGAGGAGGCTACACCTTC. Its protein product is CASSPGQGGGGYTF. The genes are TRBV19 and TRBJ1-2; 10 positions match TRBD1. Germline V gives CDR1 LNHDA, CDR2 SQIVND (reference sequence). The CDR3 runs to 14 residues. V dropped 5 bases and J dropped 8; count of bases not matched to a gene: 8.

The V call is TRBV9, the J call TRBJ1-1; the match to TRBD1 covers 8 bases. This CDR3 has 18 residues. Germline trimming cut 4 bases from V and 0 bases from J; bases unmatched to any gene: 14. The germline V gene encodes CDR1 SGDLS and CDR2 YYNGEE. CDR3 nucleotides: TGTGCCAGCAGCCCCCGTGCAGGGGGCGGGAAAATGAACACTGAAGCTTTCTTT. It specifies CASSPRAGGGKMNTEAFF.

This clone is a singleton in its sample. The rearrangement uses TRBV11-3 and TRBJ1-2, with a weak D call TRBD1 (6 bases). This CDR3 comprises 15 residues. CDR1 and CDR2 (germline): SGHNT, YENEEA. V was clipped by 5 bases and J by 13 bases, with 26 bases between them. CDR3 sequence reads: CASSPPGGGINPCTF. Here the CDR3 DNA reads TGTGCCAGCAGCCCTCCCGGGGGGGGCATTAACCCCTGCACCTTC.

This chain connects TRBV4-1 to TRBJ2-5, with D unresolved. Between the trimmed V and J ends, which lost 0 bases and 0 bases, there was a span of 14 bases. The CDR3 runs to 17 residues. CDR1 and CDR2 (germline): MGHRA, YSYEKL. The CDR3 is CASSQDSGSPYQETQYF. CDR3 sequence (DNA): TGCGCCAGCAGCCAAGATTCGGGTTCCCCGTACCAAGAGACCCAGTACTTC.

This clone was seen just once. The V call is TRBV6-5, the J call TRBJ1-2; D unclear. V lost 0 bases and J lost 1, with 12 bases in between. CDR1 and CDR2 from the germline V gene are MNHEY and SVGAGI. The CDR3 is 16 amino acids. In DNA, the CDR3 is TGTGCCAGCAGTTACTCGGGAGGGTCCGATAACTATGGCTACACCTTC. Protein: CASSYSGGSDNYGYTF.

This clone has only one observation. This sequence joins TRBV6-5 and TRBJ2-3, with 9 bases that match TRBD2. CDR1 MNHEY and CDR2 SVGAGI come from the germline V gene. V shed 10 bases, J shed 4 bases, and the junction held 12 bases outside the gene matches. This CDR3 contains 15 residues. The CDR3 region has the DNA TGTGCCACCATGGTACCGGGACTAGCCCCAGATACGCAGTATTTT. This translates into CATMVPGLAPDTQYF.